One sample yielded the 18 T cell receptor beta chains listed below, sequenced in a study of T cells expressing NK-cell markers (dated by TCRdb to about 2020). Libraries were constructed by 5' RACE. TCRdb names Illumina HiSeq 2000 as the instrument used. TCRdb reprocessed the reads and provides one entry for every CDR3 protein sequence; no DNA is given. The sample's own table lists hundreds of thousands of distinct CDR3 sequences. The ten largest clones take up around 4.2% of the sample. Sequencing was performed on blood T cells: a sorted CD56 or NKG2C T cell subset, CD4+ or CD8+ T cells, or bulk PBMC T cells (not recorded which). Receptors were obtained from a woman aged 18-70 years in good health.

This chain joins TRBV29-1 and TRBJ1-4. CDR1 is SQVTM and CDR2 is ANQGSEA in the germline V gene. The CDR3 sequence is 15 residues long. CDR3 loop: CSVEDGGNTNEKLFF.

This chain uses TRBV7-2 with TRBJ1-2; TCRdb calls TRBD1, which cannot be checked without DNA. The CDR3 extends over 15 amino acids. From germline, CDR1 is SGHTA and CDR2 FQGNSA. The CDR3 loop is CASSFGSQGRDGYTF.

The gene calls are TRBV6-1 and TRBJ2-7; TCRdb designates TRBD1, a call that cannot be tested without DNA. Germline V gene lookup returns CDR1 MNHNS and CDR2 SASEGT. The CDR3 contains 14 residues. The chain's CDR3 is CASSRGGGGYEQYF.

The chain is built from TRBV2 and TRBJ2-2; with no DNA, the TCRdb D assignment of TRBD1 cannot be verified. The CDR3 has 15 residues. Germline assignment: CDR1 SNHLY and CDR2 FYNNEI. CDR3 residues: CASTPGTGFTGELFF.

The chain recombines TRBV4-2 with TRBJ2-2; the D gene TCRdb calls, TRBD2, cannot be checked with no DNA. In germline, CDR1 is LGHNA, CDR2 YNFKEQ. This CDR3 has 14 amino acids. CDR3: CASGRGGPTGELFF.

The V and J genes are TRBV5-1 and TRBJ1-1; TCRdb outputs TRBD1, but without DNA this stays unchecked. This CDR3 has 14 amino acids. Per the germline V gene, CDR1 is SGHRS and CDR2 is YFSETQ. CDR3 sequence: CASGGGTLNTEAFF.

The V gene is TRBV20-1, the J gene TRBJ2-7. The germline gives CDR1 DFQATT, CDR2 SNEGSKA (reference sequence). This CDR3 has 12 residues. The CDR3 is CSAGGMAYEQYF.

The chain is built from TRBV9 and TRBJ2-1; TCRdb names TRBD1, which stays unverified in the absence of DNA. The CDR3 contains 16 residues. Per germline, CDR1 SGDLS and CDR2 YYNGEE. CDR3 amino acids: CASSPTGGAGVNEQFF.

The rearrangement links TRBV11-2 to TRBJ1-3. This CDR3 is 15 amino acids long. From germline, CDR1 is SGHAT and CDR2 FQNNGV. CDR3 residues: CASSLGGLSRNTIYF.

J is TRBJ2-7 and V is TRBV20-1; the TCRdb call, TRBD1, lacks DNA for checking. The CDR3 covers 16 residues. Germline-derived CDR1 and CDR2 are DFQATT and SNEGSKA (reference sequence). The CDR3 is CSASISGTGATYEQYF.

The gene calls are TRBV20-1 and TRBJ1-1; TCRdb proposes TRBD1, but this gene call is untestable without DNA. The CDR3 covers 14 residues. In germline, CDR1 is DFQATT, CDR2 SNEGSKA (reference sequence). This CDR3 is CSARSTGMNTEAFF.

The rearrangement uses TRBV4-1 and TRBJ2-3; TCRdb outputs TRBD2, but without DNA this stays unchecked. The CDR3 has 13 amino acids. The germline V gene encodes CDR1 MGHRA and CDR2 YSYEKL. The CDR3 protein is CASSQVAEDTQYF.

The chain joins TRBV6-1 to TRBJ1-4; TCRdb outputs TRBD1, but without DNA this stays unchecked. Germline-derived CDR1 and CDR2 are MNHNS and SASEGT. The CDR3 loop spans 15 amino acids. The chain's CDR3 is CASRQTGGSNEKLFF.

The chain couples TRBV29-1 to TRBJ1-4. CDR3 length: 13 residues. Germline values: CDR1 SQVTM, CDR2 ANQGSEA. CDR3 sequence: CSASRSRNEKLFF.

The CDR3 here is CASSTLTTLNTEAFF. The chain is built from TRBV6-1 and TRBJ1-1. Germline CDR1 MNHNS, CDR2 SASEGT. This CDR3 region has 15 residues.

The chain has TRBV7-3 and TRBJ2-2; TCRdb outputs TRBD2, but without DNA this stays unchecked. CDR1 is SGHTA and CDR2 is FQGTGA in the germline V gene. This CDR3 spans 16 amino acids. The CDR3 loop reads CASSLRLAANTGELFF.

The genes are TRBV12-3 or TRBV12-4 and TRBJ1-4. CDR3 length: 14 residues. CDR3 amino acids: CASSFHGLREKLFF.

This chain connects TRBV12-3 or TRBV12-4 to TRBJ2-1; checking the TCRdb D call of TRBD2 is not possible without DNA. CDR3 length: 17 amino acids. The CDR3 reads CASSSLGGLAGLYEQFF.